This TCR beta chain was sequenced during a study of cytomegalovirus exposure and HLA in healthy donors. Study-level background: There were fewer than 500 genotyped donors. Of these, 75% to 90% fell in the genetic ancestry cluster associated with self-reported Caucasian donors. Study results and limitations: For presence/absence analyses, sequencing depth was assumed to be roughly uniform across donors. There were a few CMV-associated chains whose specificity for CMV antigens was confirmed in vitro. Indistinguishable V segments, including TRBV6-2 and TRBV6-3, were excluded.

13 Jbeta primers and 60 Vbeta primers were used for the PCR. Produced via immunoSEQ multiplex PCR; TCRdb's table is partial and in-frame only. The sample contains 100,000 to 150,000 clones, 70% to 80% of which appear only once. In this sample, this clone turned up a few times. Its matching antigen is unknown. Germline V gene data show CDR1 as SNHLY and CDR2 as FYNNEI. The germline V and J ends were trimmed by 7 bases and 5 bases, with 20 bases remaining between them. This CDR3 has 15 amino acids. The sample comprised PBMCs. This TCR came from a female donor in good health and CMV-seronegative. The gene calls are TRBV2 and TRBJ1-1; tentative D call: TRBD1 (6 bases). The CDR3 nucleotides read TGTGCCAGCACCCTTACGGGGGGGGCGGGAACTGAAGCTTTCTTT. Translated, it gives CASTLTGGAGTEAFF.